Each of the 18 T cell receptor beta chains below was sequenced from the same sample in a study of CD8+ T cells in alopecia areata. Reverse transcribed after extraction, RNA yielded cDNA as the sequencing template. TCRdb keeps only in-frame clones here, not all; method: immunoSEQ multiplex PCR. Of over 200,000 clones in the sample, about 53% were seen once. This specimen consisted of CD4+ T cells sorted from blood, obtained at week 0. These receptors all come from a human donor with alopecia areata.

This clone has a handful of counts. This chain joins TRBV7-2 and TRBJ2-7; TRBD1 is a possible D gene (6 bases). Germline V gives CDR1 SGHTA, CDR2 FQGNSA. The CDR3 spans 13 residues. V dropped 8 bases and J dropped 6 bases, with 17 bases sitting between them. CDR3 loop: CASSQGMAGEQYF. In DNA form, the CDR3 reads TGTGCCAGCTCCCAGGGGATGGCGGGCGAGCAGTACTTC.

The gene calls are TRBV18 and TRBJ2-2; TRBD1 is a possible D gene (6 bases). The CDR3 has 15 amino acids. V lost 6 bases, J lost 7 bases, and 18 bases lay in between. CDR1 is KGHSH, CDR2 LQKENI, per germline. The CDR3 coding sequence is TGTGCCAGCTCGCCCCGGGACACAGGGAGCGGGGAGCTGTTTTTT. Amino acids: CASSPRDTGSGELFF.

This chain uses TRBV19 with TRBJ2-1, with TRBD2 matching 8 bases. Germline assignment: CDR1 LNHDA and CDR2 SQIVND (reference sequence). V dropped 7 bases and J dropped 6; count of bases not matched to a gene: 8. This CDR3 contains 14 residues. The CDR3 here is CASTTGGASNEQFF. CDR3 coding DNA: TGTGCCAGTACCACGGGAGGGGCCTCCAATGAGCAGTTCTTC.

The chain joins TRBV9 to TRBJ1-1; D gene unclear. Germline V CDR1 and CDR2: SGDLS, YYNGEE. V lost 0 bases to trimming and J lost 9 bases, with 15 bases between them. This CDR3 comprises 14 residues. CDR3 sequence (DNA): TGTGCCAGCAGCGTAGAGTTCGGCGGAGGCCAAGCTTTCTTT. Protein product: CASSVEFGGGQAFF.

Comment on this clone: At one end the junction does not follow the germline gene, possibly because of a read error. This chain connects TRBV20-1 to TRBJ2-7; D may be TRBD2 (5 bases). The CDR3 runs 11 residues. In germline, CDR1 is DFQATT, CDR2 SNEGSKA (reference sequence). Written as DNA, the CDR3 is TGCAGTGCCTCGACCCGGGATTCGGAACTTTTC. It encodes CSASTRDSELF.

The chain employs TRBV5-4 and TRBJ2-1, with D possibly matching TRBD2 (7 bases). Per germline, CDR1 SGHNT and CDR2 YYREEE (reference sequence). Trimming stripped 4 bases from V and 2 bases from J, with 16 bases between. The CDR3 has 16 residues. The CDR3 DNA reads TGTGCCAGCAGCGGGACACGCCGGGAGGCCTACAATGAGCAGTTCTTC. It specifies CASSGTRREAYNEQFF.

The chain carries TRBV6-5 and TRBJ1-6; 10 nucleotides agree with TRBD1. This CDR3 is 15 amino acids long. Looked up from germline, CDR1 is MNHEY and CDR2 is SVGAGI. V lost 0 bases and J lost 13; bases outside the gene matches: 6. CDR3 sequence reads: CASSYSGTGVIPLHF. The CDR3 region has the DNA TGTGCCAGCAGTTACTCCGGGACAGGGGTGATCCCCCTCCACTTT.

The rearrangement links TRBV29-1 to TRBJ1-1; tentatively, D is TRBD1 (5 bases). Germline CDR1 SQVTM, CDR2 ANQGSEA. This CDR3 is 13 amino acids long. V was trimmed by 7 bases and J by 0 bases, leaving 12 bases between them. CDR3 region: CSARSGLNTEAFF. CDR3 bases: TGCAGCGCCCGTTCGGGGCTGAACACTGAAGCTTTCTTT.

The V gene is TRBV18, the J gene TRBJ2-3, with D maybe TRBD1 (5 bases). Trimming took off 3 bases at V and 3 bases at J, with 19 bases between the two ends. Germline V CDR1 and CDR2: KGHSH, LQKENI. The CDR3 extends over 17 amino acids. CDR3 loop: CASSPLGRAWGTDTQYF. CDR3 DNA: TGTGCCAGCTCACCGCTCGGCAGGGCATGGGGAACAGATACGCAGTATTTT. Together with reference TRBV18 and TRBJ2-3, the CDR3 gives the full variable domain: NAGVMQNPRHLVRRRGQEARLRCSPMKGHSHVYWYRQLPEEGLKFMVYLQKENIIDESGMPKERFSAEFPKEGPSILRIQQVVRGDSAAYFCASSPLGRAWGTDTQYFGPGTRLTVL.

Here the CDR3 reads CASSEWPEGGYTF. DNA of the CDR3: TGTGCCAGCAGTGAATGGCCGGAGGGTGGCTACACCTTC. The chain recombines TRBV6-1 with TRBJ1-2; D is unclear. The ends were cut back, 2 bases at V and 7 bases at J, with 11 bases in the middle. Germline V gene sequence: CDR1 MNHNS, CDR2 SASEGT. This CDR3 region has 13 residues.

This clone appeared a single time. This same CDR3 is encoded by further DNA sequences in the sample. The rearrangement uses TRBV30 and TRBJ2-3, with D possibly matching TRBD1 (5 bases). CDR3 length equals 13 residues. Germline loops: CDR1 GTSNPN, CDR2 SVGIG (reference sequence). Deletions cut 4 bases from V and 0 bases from J, with 8 bases between. The CDR3 spells CAWNQGSTDTQYF. The DNA for the CDR3 is TGTGCCTGGAATCAGGGTAGCACAGATACGCAGTATTTT.

This clone was found a few times. The chain is built from TRBV14 and TRBJ2-1, with TRBD2 identical over 7 bases. Germline trimming cut 5 bases from V and 4 bases from J; bases unmatched to any gene: 8. This CDR3 contains 15 residues. The V gene's germline CDR1 is SGHDN and CDR2 FVKESK. The CDR3 DNA follows: TGTGCCAGCAGCACCCCGGGAGGCCGTTACAATGAGCAGTTCTTC. This codes for CASSTPGGRYNEQFF.

V gene TRBV6-6 combines with J gene TRBJ2-1; 7 nucleotides agree with TRBD2. This CDR3 region has 15 residues. Germline values: CDR1 MNHNY, CDR2 SVGAGI (reference sequence). V gave up 2 bases and J gave up 4 bases; unmatched junction bases: 5. The CDR3 spells CASSYSSGRYNEQFF. For the CDR3, the DNA is TGTGCCAGCAGTTACAGTAGCGGGCGGTACAATGAGCAGTTCTTC.

This sequence joins TRBV18 and TRBJ1-1; D is unclear. Germline values: CDR1 KGHSH, CDR2 LQKENI. V lost 1 base and J lost 5, with 5 bases in between. The CDR3 contains 12 residues. CDR3 bases: TGTGCCAGCTCACCACTGGTTACTGAAGCTTTCTTT. Translating gives CASSPLVTEAFF.

The chain couples TRBV6-5 to TRBJ2-7; 9 bases line up with TRBD1. V was pared by 8 bases and J by 5 bases, with 4 bases of the junction left unmatched. The CDR3 contains 12 residues. CDR1 and CDR2 (germline): MNHEY, SVGAGI. As DNA, the CDR3 is TGTGCCAGCGGGACAGGGTATCACGAGCAGTACTTC. This sequence encodes CASGTGYHEQYF.

At least ten counts were recorded for this clone. This chain joins TRBV30 and TRBJ2-2; D gene ambiguous. Germline CDR1 is GTSNPN and CDR2 is SVGIG (reference sequence). V lost 0 bases to trimming and J lost 0 bases, with 8 bases between them. This CDR3 has 15 residues. CDR3 amino acids: CAWSVVAANTGELFF. In nucleotides, the CDR3 is TGTGCCTGGAGTGTTGTGGCCGCGAACACCGGGGAGCTGTTTTTT. Full variable domain (remainder filled in from reference TRBV30 and TRBJ2-2): SQTIHQWPATLVQPVGSPLSLECTVEGTSNPNLYWYRQAAGRGLQLLFYSVGIGQISSEVPQNLSASRPQDRQFILSSKKLLLSDSGFYLCAWSVVAANTGELFFGEGSRLTVL.

The CDR3 region is CASSLDYEQYF. The DNA for the CDR3 is TGCGCCAGCAGTCTAGACTACGAGCAGTACTTC. The chain has TRBV23-1 and TRBJ2-7, with unresolved D. TRBV23-1 is placed among ORFs of uncertain function. The germline V and J ends were trimmed by 4 bases and 3 bases, with 4 bases remaining between them. The CDR3 extends over 11 amino acids.

The V call is TRBV5-1, the J call TRBJ2-5; TRBD2 matches at 10 bases. The trim removed 6 bases at V and 4 bases at J, leaving 0 bases unmatched. The CDR3 spans 12 residues. Germline V gives CDR1 SGHRS, CDR2 YFSETQ. The CDR3 region is CASKRGGETQYF. CDR3 in DNA: TGCGCCAGCAAGCGGGGGGGAGAGACCCAGTACTTC. The variable domain in full, with the rest retrieved from reference TRBV5-1 and TRBJ2-5, is KAGVTQTPRYLIKTRGQQVTLSCSPISGHRSVSWYQQTPGQGLQFLFEYFSETQRNKGNFPGRFSGRQFSNSRSEMNVSTLELGDSALYLCASKRGGETQYFGPGTRLLVL.